The 13 T cell receptor beta chains below were found in one sample sequenced in a study of shared clonotypes between healthy human individuals. Clones were read by immunoSEQ multiplex PCR, and TCRdb kept only the in-frame ones, dropping some. The data contain a few hundred thousand clones, roughly 79% of them singletons. Sequenced input: PBMCs. The receptors were gathered from a woman in her thirties or forties in good health. Some clones in this sample may be carry-over from other donors' samples.

This clone was seen at least ten times. This rearrangement joins TRBV6-4 to TRBJ1-1; D uncertain. V was pared by 9 bases and J by 0 bases, with 20 bases between. Germline CDR1 MRHNA, CDR2 SNTAGT. CDR3 length equals 16 residues. CDR3 loop: CASITAYPELNTEAFF. CDR3 in DNA: TGTGCCAGTATAACGGCTTACCCGGAACTGAACACTGAAGCTTTCTTT.

J is TRBJ2-5 and V is TRBV28, with D uncertain. The V and J ends lost 6 bases and 7 bases respectively, with 15 bases between them. Per germline, CDR1 MDHEN and CDR2 SYDVKM. The CDR3 loop spans 13 amino acids. The CDR3 sequence: CASSPGPKGTQYF. The CDR3 DNA is TGTGCCAGCAGCCCCGGACCTAAGGGGACCCAGTACTTC.

The V and J genes are TRBV4-1 and TRBJ2-7; D is unclear. CDR1 and CDR2 (germline): MGHRA, YSYEKL. The ends were cut back, 6 bases at V and 4 bases at J, with 22 bases in the middle. This CDR3 comprises 16 residues. CDR3 bases: TGCGCCAGCAGGCAATACCTGAGGCAGAATGATTACGAGCAGTACTTC. Its translation: CASRQYLRQNDYEQYF.

With regard to this clone: This may be a read error: a much more frequent sequence differs by one nucleotide. Other DNA sequences in the same sample also yield this CDR3. The V call is TRBV29-1, the J call TRBJ1-2, with D uncertain. The CDR3 loop spans 11 amino acids. Germline-derived CDR1 and CDR2 are SQVTM and ANQGSEA. The CDR3 coding sequence is TGCAGCGCGGGAGACAACTATGGCTACACATTC. Translating gives CSAGDNYGYTF.

The rearrangement joins TRBV5-1 to TRBJ2-1; 9 nucleotides line up with TRBD1. V lost 4 bases and J lost 5; bases outside the gene matches: 7. CDR3 length: 15 amino acids. Germline assignment: CDR1 SGHRS and CDR2 YFSETQ. This CDR3 reads CASSLSGQGNNEQFF. In nucleotides, the CDR3 is TGCGCCAGCAGCCTTTCGGGACAGGGAAACAATGAGCAGTTCTTC.

The genes are TRBV9 and TRBJ2-7; TRBD1 is a possible D gene (6 bases). CDR1 and CDR2 from the germline V gene are SGDLS and YYNGEE. V lost 5 bases and J lost 7, with 16 bases in between. The CDR3 covers 13 residues. The DNA of the CDR3 is TGTGCCAGCAGTATGGGACAATCTGGGGAGCAGTACTTC. It yields the protein CASSMGQSGEQYF.

The chain has TRBV25-1 and TRBJ1-1; D ambiguous. The germline gives CDR1 MGHDK, CDR2 SYGVNS. CDR3 length: 13 amino acids. V was trimmed by 2 bases and J by 2 bases, leaving 6 bases between them. The CDR3 loop reads CASSEVGNTEAFF. Written as DNA, the CDR3 is TGTGCCAGCAGTGAAGTCGGAAACACTGAAGCTTTCTTT.

V gene TRBV29-1 combines with J gene TRBJ2-7, with D perhaps TRBD2 (5 bases). Germline V CDR1 and CDR2: SQVTM, ANQGSEA. The CDR3 sequence is 13 residues long. Trimming removed 4 bases from V and 7 bases from J, with 17 bases in between. The CDR3, as DNA: TGCAGCGTTGCCCTAGCTGAGAGTTATGAGCAGTACTTC. This gives the protein CSVALAESYEQYF.

This clone was observed a few times. The chain employs TRBV2 and TRBJ2-4; no clear D gene. Germline CDR1 and CDR2: SNHLY and FYNNEI. The CDR3 covers 14 residues. The V gene lost 8 bases and the J gene lost 3 bases, with 14 bases spanning the gap. The CDR3 DNA follows: TGTGCCAGCCGCAGCCAGGCGAACAAAAACATTCAGTACTTC. The encoded protein is CASRSQANKNIQYF.

This sequence joins TRBV7-3 and TRBJ2-1; 14 bases agree with TRBD2. The trim removed 2 bases at V and 10 bases at J, leaving 7 bases unmatched. CDR1 is SGHTA, CDR2 FQGTGA, per germline. The CDR3 has 16 amino acids. The CDR3 DNA reads TGTGCCAGCAGCTTAGAACCGGGACTAGCGGGAGTGGAGCAGTTCTTC. This codes for CASSLEPGLAGVEQFF.

This clone has a single count. The genes are TRBV4-3 and TRBJ2-5; D remains unclear. Germline V gives CDR1 LGHNA, CDR2 YSLEER. V was cut by 0 bases and J by 4 bases, with 9 bases left in between. This CDR3 is 14 amino acids long. Written as DNA, the CDR3 is TGCGCCAGCAGCCAAGAAACAACGGGAGAGACCCAGTACTTC. It encodes CASSQETTGETQYF.

A single count supports this clone. J is TRBJ2-1 and V is TRBV7-2; 10 bases are a match to TRBD2. The V and J ends lost 3 bases and 2 bases, in that order; junction bases with no gene match: 4. Germline lookup yields CDR1 SGHTA and CDR2 FQGNSA. The length of the CDR3 is 16 residues. CDR3 amino acids: CASSLTSGLTYNEQFF. CDR3 coding DNA: TGTGCCAGCAGCTTGACTAGCGGGTTAACCTACAATGAGCAGTTCTTC.

The sample holds one count of this clone. In the same sample, other DNA sequences code for this CDR3. The rearrangement uses TRBV7-3 and TRBJ2-1; D unclear. V lost 2 bases, J lost 5 bases, and 7 bases lay in between. The CDR3 spans 13 residues. CDR1 SGHTA and CDR2 FQGTGA come from the germline V gene. The CDR3 loop is CASSLGPNNEQFF. CDR3 sequence (DNA): TGTGCCAGCAGCTTAGGGCCAAACAATGAGCAGTTCTTC. Looking up the rest from reference TRBV7-3 and TRBJ2-1 gives the full variable domain: GAGVSQTPSNKVTEKGKYVELRCDPISGHTALYWYRQSLGQGPEFLIYFQGTGAADDSGLPNDRFFAVRPEGSVSTLKIQRTERGDSAVYLCASSLGPNNEQFFGPGTRLTVL.